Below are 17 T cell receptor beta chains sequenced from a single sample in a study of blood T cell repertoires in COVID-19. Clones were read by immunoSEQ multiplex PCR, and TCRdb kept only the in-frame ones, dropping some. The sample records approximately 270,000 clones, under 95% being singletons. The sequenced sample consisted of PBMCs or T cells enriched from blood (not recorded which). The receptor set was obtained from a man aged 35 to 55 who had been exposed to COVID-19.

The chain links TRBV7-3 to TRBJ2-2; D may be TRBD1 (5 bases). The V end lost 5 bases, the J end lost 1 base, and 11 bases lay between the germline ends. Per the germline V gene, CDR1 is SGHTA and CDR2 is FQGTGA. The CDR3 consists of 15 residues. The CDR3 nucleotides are TGTGCCAGCAGCCCCCCCGGACAGAACACCGGGGAGCTGTTTTTT. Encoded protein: CASSPPGQNTGELFF.

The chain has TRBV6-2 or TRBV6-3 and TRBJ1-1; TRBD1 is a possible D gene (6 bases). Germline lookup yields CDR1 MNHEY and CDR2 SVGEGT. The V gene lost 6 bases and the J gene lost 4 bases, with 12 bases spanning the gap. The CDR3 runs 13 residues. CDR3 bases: TGTGCCAGCAGCCCACAGGGCGGCACTGAAGCTTTCTTT. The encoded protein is CASSPQGGTEAFF.

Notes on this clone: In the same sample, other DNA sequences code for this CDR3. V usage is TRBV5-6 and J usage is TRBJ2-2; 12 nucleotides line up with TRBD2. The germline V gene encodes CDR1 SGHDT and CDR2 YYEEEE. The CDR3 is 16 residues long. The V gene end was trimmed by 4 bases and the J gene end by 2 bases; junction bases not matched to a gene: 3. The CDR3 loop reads CASSLGLAGNTGELFF. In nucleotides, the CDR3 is TGTGCCAGCAGCCTCGGACTAGCGGGAAACACCGGGGAGCTGTTTTTT. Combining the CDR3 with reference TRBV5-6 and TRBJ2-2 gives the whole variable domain DAGVTQSPTHLIKTRGQQVTLRCSPKSGHDTVSWYQQALGQGPQFIFQYYEEEERQRGNFPDRFSGHQFPNYSSELNVNALLLGDSALYLCASSLGLAGNTGELFFGEGSRLTVL.

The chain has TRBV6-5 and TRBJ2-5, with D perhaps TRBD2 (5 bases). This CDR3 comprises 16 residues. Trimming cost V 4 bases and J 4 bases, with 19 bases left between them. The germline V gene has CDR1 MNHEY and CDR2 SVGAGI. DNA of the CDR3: TGTGCCAGCAGTTCCCCCGGCGAGGGTGGGCTAGAGACCCAGTACTTC. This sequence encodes CASSSPGEGGLETQYF.

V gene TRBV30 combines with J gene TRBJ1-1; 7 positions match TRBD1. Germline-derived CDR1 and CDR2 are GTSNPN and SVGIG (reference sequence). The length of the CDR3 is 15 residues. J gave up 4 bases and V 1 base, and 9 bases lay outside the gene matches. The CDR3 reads CAWSGTGTVGTEAFF. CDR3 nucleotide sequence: TGTGCCTGGAGTGGGACCGGGACAGTGGGCACTGAAGCTTTCTTT.

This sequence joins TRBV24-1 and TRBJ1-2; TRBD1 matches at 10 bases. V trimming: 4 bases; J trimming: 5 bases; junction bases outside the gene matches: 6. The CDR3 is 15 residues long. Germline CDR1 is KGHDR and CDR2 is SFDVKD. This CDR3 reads CATSDPSDRGYGYTF. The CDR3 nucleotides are TGTGCCACCAGTGACCCCTCGGACAGGGGGTATGGCTACACCTTC.

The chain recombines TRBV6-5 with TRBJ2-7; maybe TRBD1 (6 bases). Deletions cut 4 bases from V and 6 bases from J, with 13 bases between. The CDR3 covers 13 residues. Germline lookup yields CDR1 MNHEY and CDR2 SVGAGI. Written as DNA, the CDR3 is TGTGCCAGCAGTTCAACCGGGACACCCGAGCAGTACTTC. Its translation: CASSSTGTPEQYF.

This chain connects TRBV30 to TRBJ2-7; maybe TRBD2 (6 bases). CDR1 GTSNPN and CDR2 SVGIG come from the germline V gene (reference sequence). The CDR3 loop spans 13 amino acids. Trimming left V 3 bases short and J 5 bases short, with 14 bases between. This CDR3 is CAWRSGTWNEQYF. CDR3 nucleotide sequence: TGTGCCTGGAGATCCGGGACTTGGAACGAGCAGTACTTC.

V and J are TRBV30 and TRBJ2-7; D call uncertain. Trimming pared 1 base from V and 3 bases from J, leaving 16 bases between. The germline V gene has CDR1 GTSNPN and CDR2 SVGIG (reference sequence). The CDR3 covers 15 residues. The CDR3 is CAWSAAEVGYYEQYF. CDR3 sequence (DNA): TGTGCCTGGAGTGCGGCAGAGGTTGGCTACTACGAGCAGTACTTC.

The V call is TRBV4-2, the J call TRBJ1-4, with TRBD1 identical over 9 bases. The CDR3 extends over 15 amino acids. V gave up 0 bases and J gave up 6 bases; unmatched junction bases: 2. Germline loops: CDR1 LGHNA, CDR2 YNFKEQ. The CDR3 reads CASSQEGDRDEKLFF. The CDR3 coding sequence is TGTGCCAGCAGCCAAGAGGGGGACAGGGATGAAAAACTGTTTTTT.

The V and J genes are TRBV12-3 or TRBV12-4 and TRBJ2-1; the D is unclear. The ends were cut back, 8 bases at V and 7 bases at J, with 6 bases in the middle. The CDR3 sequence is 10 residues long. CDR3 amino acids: CASPENEQFF. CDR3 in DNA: TGTGCCAGCCCGGAGAATGAGCAGTTCTTC.

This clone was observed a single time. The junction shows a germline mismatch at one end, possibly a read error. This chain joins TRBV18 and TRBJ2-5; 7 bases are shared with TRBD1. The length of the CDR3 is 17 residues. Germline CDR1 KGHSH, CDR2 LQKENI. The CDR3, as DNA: TGTGCCAGCTCGCCACTTACAGGGGCAGACAGTGTTGAGACCCAGTACTTC. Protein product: CASSPLTGADSVETQYF.

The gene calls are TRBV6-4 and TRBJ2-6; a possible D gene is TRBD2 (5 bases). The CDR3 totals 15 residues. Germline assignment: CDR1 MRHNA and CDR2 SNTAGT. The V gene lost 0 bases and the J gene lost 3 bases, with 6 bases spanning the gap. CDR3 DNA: TGTGCCAGCAGTGACTCCCGGGGTGGGGCCAACGTCCTGACTTTC. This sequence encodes CASSDSRGGANVLTF.

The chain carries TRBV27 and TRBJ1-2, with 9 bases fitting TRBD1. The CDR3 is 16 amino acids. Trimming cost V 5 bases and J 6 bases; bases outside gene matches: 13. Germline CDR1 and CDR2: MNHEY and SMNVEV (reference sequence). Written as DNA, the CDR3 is TGTGCCAGCAGTCCCCCGGGACAGGGTGGTCGGGATGGCTACACCTTC. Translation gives CASSPPGQGGRDGYTF.

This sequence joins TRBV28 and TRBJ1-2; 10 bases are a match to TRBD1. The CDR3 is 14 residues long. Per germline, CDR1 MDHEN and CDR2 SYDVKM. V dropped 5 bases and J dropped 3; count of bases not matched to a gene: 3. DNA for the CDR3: TGTGCCAGCAGTGAGGGACAGGGGCACTATGGCTACACCTTC. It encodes CASSEGQGHYGYTF.

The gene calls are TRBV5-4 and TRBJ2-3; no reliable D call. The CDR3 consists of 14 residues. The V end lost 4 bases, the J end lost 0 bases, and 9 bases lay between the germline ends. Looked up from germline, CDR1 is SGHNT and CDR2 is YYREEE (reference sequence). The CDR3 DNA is TGTGCCAGCAGCGATGAGATCAGCACAGATACGCAGTATTTT. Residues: CASSDEISTDTQYF. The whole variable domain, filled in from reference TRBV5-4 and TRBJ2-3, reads ETGVTQSPTHLIKTRGQQVTLRCSSQSGHNTVSWYQQALGQGPQFIFQYYREEENGRGNFPPRFSGLQFPNYSSELNVNALELDDSALYLCASSDEISTDTQYFGPGTRLTVL.

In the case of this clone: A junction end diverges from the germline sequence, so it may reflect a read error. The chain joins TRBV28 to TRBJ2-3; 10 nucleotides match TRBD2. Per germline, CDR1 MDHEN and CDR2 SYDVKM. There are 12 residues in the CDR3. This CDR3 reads CASVSGRTGRDF. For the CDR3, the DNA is TGTGCCAGCGTTAGCGGGAGGACCGGCAGGGATTTT.